Below, 23 T cell receptor beta chains from the same sample are listed, as sequenced in a study of regulatory T cells in long-lasting Graves disease. Time point described: persistent/refractory GD, antithyroid drugs over 5 years with positive TRAb. PBMCs provided the RNA from which the TCR library was made. Assembly of TCR beta libraries relied on iRepertoire HTBI primers together with Arm-PCR of CDR3 regions. Each CDR3 protein gets one entry after TCRdb re-called the multiplex PCR reads with MiXCR. The table includes under 500,000 distinct CDR3 sequences, about 20% detected once. This sample comprised peripheral blood mononuclear cells (PBMCs), obtained when the disease was refractory, from a patient treated with antithyroid drugs. These receptors originate from a female donor with Graves disease.

This clonotype has a handful of counts. The rearrangement uses TRBV12-3 or TRBV12-4 and TRBJ1-3; D gene ambiguous. V lost 7 bases, J lost 0 bases, and 10 bases lay in between. The CDR3 consists of 14 residues. The CDR3 reads CASNVMGSGNTIYF. As DNA, the CDR3 is TGTGCCAGCAACGTAATGGGCTCTGGAAACACCATATATTTT.

CDR3 nucleotides: TGTGCTAGTGGCCCGACCTTGGATACGCAGTATTTT. It encodes CASGPTLDTQYF. The rearrangement uses TRBV12-5 and TRBJ2-3; no reliable D call. Trimming removed 6 bases from V and 6 bases from J, with 10 bases in between. This CDR3 has 12 amino acids. Germline V gene lookup returns CDR1 LGHNT and CDR2 FRNRAP.

This clonotype was picked up many times. The chain recombines TRBV10-3 with TRBJ2-5, with D possibly being TRBD2 (5 bases). The V gene lost 5 bases and the J gene lost 3 bases, with 10 bases spanning the gap. There are 13 residues in the CDR3. CDR1 is ENHRY, CDR2 SYGVKD, per germline. CDR3 sequence reads: CAISTRSEETQYF. CDR3 coding DNA: TGTGCCATCAGTACTAGATCCGAAGAGACCCAGTACTTC.

This clonotype was counted at least ten times. This sequence joins TRBV18 and TRBJ1-4; D is undetermined. V gave up 3 bases and J gave up 4 bases, with 3 bases separating them. Germline V gene sequence: CDR1 KGHSH, CDR2 LQKENI. The CDR3 runs 12 residues. The CDR3 loop is CASSPFNEKLFF. The CDR3 DNA reads TGTGCCAGCTCACCGTTTAATGAAAAACTGTTTTTT.

This clonotype was seen more than once but under ten times. This chain connects TRBV5-1 to TRBJ2-7; 8 nucleotides line up with TRBD1. The CDR3 runs 14 residues. Per germline, CDR1 SGHRS and CDR2 YFSETQ. V was clipped by 4 bases and J by 5 bases; unmatched bases: 8. The CDR3, as DNA: TGCGCCAGCAGCACGACAGGGGAAGGCAACGAGCAGTACTTC. It yields the protein CASSTTGEGNEQYF.

The chain has TRBV28 and TRBJ1-3; possible D gene TRBD1, 5 bases. This CDR3 spans 15 amino acids. Between the trimmed V and J ends, which lost 5 bases and 0 bases, there was a span of 11 bases. The V gene's germline CDR1 is MDHEN and CDR2 SYDVKM. CDR3 bases: TGTGCCAGCAGTCCTACAGGCCGCTCTGGAAACACCATATATTTT. Protein: CASSPTGRSGNTIYF.

Regarding this clonotype: Mismatch with germline at one junction end may stem from a read error. The chain uses TRBV20-1 and TRBJ1-1, with unresolved D. CDR3 length: 11 amino acids. Germline V CDR1 and CDR2: DFQATT, SNEGSKA (reference sequence). CDR3 coding DNA: TGCGGTGCTAGAGGCGACACTGAAGCTTTCTTT. Its translation: CGARGDTEAFF.

V is TRBV5-1 and J is TRBJ2-7; D is unresolved. V lost 0 bases and J 5 bases, leaving 12 bases between the germline ends. The CDR3 length is 14 residues. Per germline, CDR1 SGHRS and CDR2 YFSETQ. The CDR3 DNA reads as TGCGCCAGCAGCTTGGCGCAGGTAACAGACGAGCAGTACTTC. It codes for CASSLAQVTDEQYF.

This clonotype was seen a few times. The V gene is TRBV9, the J gene TRBJ2-5, with 8 nucleotides matching TRBD1. V was pared by 4 bases and J by 5 bases, with 7 bases of the junction left unmatched. The germline V gene has CDR1 SGDLS and CDR2 YYNGEE. The CDR3 spans 14 residues. CDR3 sequence: CASSPQGAWETQYF. In nucleotides, the CDR3 is TGTGCCAGCAGCCCCCAGGGGGCCTGGGAGACCCAGTACTTC. Using reference TRBV9 and TRBJ2-5 for the parts outside the CDR3, the full variable domain is DSGVTQTPKHLITATGQRVTLRCSPRSGDLSVYWYQQSLDQGLQFLIQYYNGEERAKGNILERFSAQQFPDLHSELNLSSLELGDSALYFCASSPQGAWETQYFGPGTRLLVL.

Many counts were recorded for this clonotype. The rearrangement links TRBV2 to TRBJ2-5; 13 bases match TRBD2. Trimming removed 6 bases from V and 5 bases from J; junction bases left unmatched: 6. Germline V gene data show CDR1 as SNHLY and CDR2 as FYNNEI. This CDR3 is built from 15 residues. CDR3 protein: CASSGTSGTLETQYF. The CDR3 DNA reads TGTGCCAGCAGCGGGACTAGCGGGACTCTGGAGACCCAGTACTTC.

CDR3 in amino acids: CAWSGGRGELFF. CDR3 DNA sequence: TGTGCCTGGAGTGGGGGACGGGGGGAGCTGTTTTTT. V gene TRBV30 combines with J gene TRBJ2-2, with D perhaps TRBD1 or TRBD2 (5 bases each). Germline-derived CDR1 and CDR2 are GTSNPN and SVGIG (reference sequence). Trimming pared 1 base from V and 8 bases from J, leaving 8 bases between. There are 12 residues in the CDR3.

The genes are TRBV24-1 and TRBJ2-1, with 7 bases aligning to TRBD2. V lost 4 bases, J lost 6 bases, and 11 bases stayed unmatched. Germline values: CDR1 KGHDR, CDR2 SFDVKD. The CDR3 runs 16 residues. As DNA, the CDR3 is TGTGCCACCAGTGACTCCGGGGGACTAAGACCCAATGAGCAGTTCTTC. This sequence encodes CATSDSGGLRPNEQFF.

This clonotype was counted between two and nine times. The chain is built from TRBV20-1 and TRBJ1-1, with D possibly TRBD1 on 5 matching bases. Trimming removed 2 bases at V and 1 base at J, with 14 bases between. There are 15 residues in the CDR3. Germline V gives CDR1 DFQATT, CDR2 SNEGSKA (reference sequence). The CDR3 here is CSARNPGASNTEAFF. CDR3 coding DNA: TGCAGTGCTAGAAACCCCGGGGCCTCGAACACTGAAGCTTTCTTT.

This clonotype appeared many times. This rearrangement joins TRBV12-5 to TRBJ1-6, with D unresolved. CDR1 LGHNT and CDR2 FRNRAP come from the germline V gene. This CDR3 is built from 14 residues. V shed 4 bases and J shed 6 bases, with 10 bases lying between them. The CDR3 nucleotides read TGTGCTAGTGGTTCAACTGTGCCTAATTCACCCCTCCACTTT. Protein product: CASGSTVPNSPLHF.

The sample holds many counts of this clonotype. The V call is TRBV3-1, the J call TRBJ1-2; D is perhaps TRBD1 (6 bases). In germline, CDR1 is LGHDT, CDR2 YNNKEL (reference sequence). V was pared by 1 base and J by 1 base, with 10 bases between. CDR3 length: 15 amino acids. The CDR3 loop reads CASSQGGQLNYGYTF. The CDR3 DNA is TGTGCCAGCAGCCAAGGGGGGCAGCTTAACTATGGCTACACCTTC. Complete variable domain (other parts from reference TRBV3-1 and TRBJ1-2): DTAVSQTPKYLVTQMGNDKSIKCEQNLGHDTMYWYKQDSKKFLKIMFSYNNKELIINETVPNRFSPKSPDKAHLNLHINSLELGDSAVYFCASSQGGQLNYGYTFGSGTRLTVV.

The chain uses TRBV30 and TRBJ2-6; 7 bases map to TRBD2. CDR3 length equals 16 residues. Germline V lookup: CDR1 GTSNPN, CDR2 SVGIG (reference sequence). J gave up 0 bases and V 6 bases, and 8 bases lay outside the gene matches. CDR3 nucleotide sequence: TGTGCCTGCAACGGCGGGAGTTACTCTGGGGCCAACGTCCTGACTTTC. Its protein product is CACNGGSYSGANVLTF.

This clonotype has just one count. This chain links TRBV18 with TRBJ2-7; TRBD1 matches 7 bases. Germline lookup yields CDR1 KGHSH and CDR2 LQKENI. With 6 bases clipped from V and 2 bases from J, the junction kept 7 bases outside the gene matches. The CDR3 contains 14 residues. The CDR3 is CASSAGQVTYEQYF. The CDR3 DNA reads TGTGCCAGCTCGGCCGGACAGGTAACCTACGAGCAGTACTTC.

The CDR3 DNA is TGTGCCAGCAGCCCTGTCGGCGGGATGGATACGCAGTATTTT. Translating gives CASSPVGGMDTQYF. This chain connects TRBV5-8 to TRBJ2-3; weak D call: TRBD2 (6 bases). CDR1 SGHTS and CDR2 YDEGEE come from the germline V gene. The CDR3 consists of 14 residues. Trimming cost V 4 bases and J 6 bases, with 15 bases left between them.

The sample holds a few counts of this clonotype. CDR3 sequence (DNA): TGCAGTGCTCGAGCCCTCGACCGGGTAGGGCAGCCCCAGCATTTT. Its protein product is CSARALDRVGQPQHF. The chain carries TRBV20-1 and TRBJ1-5; D is ambiguous. Germline CDR1 is DFQATT and CDR2 is SNEGSKA (reference sequence). The ends were cut back, 5 bases at V and 7 bases at J, with 21 bases in the middle. The CDR3 runs 15 residues.

The sample holds a few counts of this clonotype. The rearrangement uses TRBV7-8 and TRBJ2-7; D gene uncertain. CDR1 SGHVS and CDR2 FQNEAQ come from the germline V gene. The CDR3 is 17 amino acids. The V and J ends lost 4 bases and 2 bases respectively, with 21 bases between them. The CDR3 DNA sequence: TGTGCCAGCAGCTACCAGACTTCGGTTCTGGCCCCCTACGAGCAGTACTTC. Residues: CASSYQTSVLAPYEQYF.

The CDR3 DNA reads TGTGCCAGCTCACCACTGGGCAGTTCAAGTTCGGGAGAGCAGTACTTC. Translated: CASSPLGSSSSGEQYF. V is TRBV18 and J is TRBJ2-7, with D perhaps matching TRBD2 (5 bases). This CDR3 is built from 16 residues. Looked up from germline, CDR1 is KGHSH and CDR2 is LQKENI. Trimming removed 1 base at V and 7 bases at J, with 20 bases between.

V and J are TRBV12-3 or TRBV12-4 and TRBJ2-6; weak D call: TRBD2 (5 bases). Between the trimmed V and J ends, which lost 0 bases and 3 bases, there was a span of 6 bases. The CDR3 is 15 residues long. The CDR3 protein is CASSLAGNGANVLTF. In DNA form, the CDR3 reads TGTGCCAGCAGTTTAGCCGGGAATGGGGCCAACGTCCTGACTTTC.

This clonotype was detected many times. V is TRBV7-2 and J is TRBJ2-7; 9 bases align to TRBD1. Germline CDR1 SGHTA, CDR2 FQGNSA. V shed 4 bases, J shed 7 bases, and the junction held 5 bases outside the gene matches. CDR3 size: 13 residues. CDR3 amino acids: CASSSQDRGEQYF. In nucleotides, the CDR3 is TGTGCCAGCAGCTCGCAGGACAGGGGTGAGCAGTACTTC.